The 4 T cell receptor beta chains presented below share a single source sample, sequenced in a study of blood T cell repertoires in COVID-19. Profiled with immunoSEQ multiplex PCR; TCRdb holds only in-frame clones, not every one. The table lists 88,000 or so clones, 70% to 90% of them singletons. The sequenced sample was peripheral blood. These receptor sequences come from a man between 60 and 70 years old with acute or convalescent COVID-19.

V is TRBV3-1 (or the pseudogene TRBV3-2) and J is TRBJ1-2; maybe TRBD1 (5 bases). V lost 0 bases and J lost 4, with 12 bases in between. The germline V gene encodes CDR1 LGHDT and CDR2 YNNKEL (reference sequence). The CDR3 loop spans 15 amino acids. DNA of the CDR3: TGTGCCAGCAGCCAAGATCACGGCGGGGGCTATGGCTACACCTTC. It translates to CASSQDHGGGYGYTF.

J is TRBJ2-2 and V is TRBV10-2; D may be TRBD1 (5 bases). Per germline, CDR1 WSHSY and CDR2 SAAADI. V was pared by 6 bases and J by 7 bases, with 9 bases between. CDR3 size: 12 residues. The chain's CDR3 is CASRLRGGELFF. The CDR3, as DNA: TGCGCCAGCAGGCTAAGGGGCGGGGAGCTGTTTTTT.

The chain links TRBV6-6 to TRBJ2-1, with 7 bases lining up with TRBD2. CDR3 length: 13 amino acids. Germline V gene lookup returns CDR1 MNHNY and CDR2 SVGAGI (reference sequence). With 2 bases clipped from V and 15 bases from J, the junction kept 10 bases outside the gene matches. CDR3 DNA: TGTGCCAGCAGTTACGGGATGCGGGAGCCTATGTTCTTC. Protein product: CASSYGMREPMFF.

V is TRBV5-1 and J is TRBJ2-3; D gene unclear. This CDR3 contains 12 residues. Germline CDR1 reads SGHRS; CDR2 reads YFSETQ. V was pared by 0 bases and J by 6 bases, with 5 bases between. The CDR3 is CASSLERDTQYF. Written as DNA, the CDR3 is TGCGCCAGCAGCTTGGAGAGGGATACGCAGTATTTT.